Following are 6 T cell receptor beta chains from one sample sequenced in a study of neurological immune-mediated disorders (dated by TCRdb to between 2018 and 2021). The library was generated by 5' RACE. Instrument on record: Illumina HiSeq 2500. Through fastp at Q25 and MiXCR, TCRdb rebuilt clones from the public reads, retaining in-frame beta chains. Identical CDR3 proteins give one entry, which carries the most common genes and DNA. In all, the sample holds tens of thousands of distinct CDR3 sequences, and roughly 10% of those were seen once. Approximately 6.6% of the sample belongs to the ten largest clones. According to the study, the label for this sample's time point signals: longitudinal time-point 1 (baseline). Source material: PBMCs. The receptors shown here come from a male donor with HTLV-1-associated myelopathy (HAM/TSP).

This clonotype has at least ten counts. The V call is TRBV12-3 or TRBV12-4, the J call TRBJ2-5; 9 positions match TRBD1. The CDR3 spans 13 residues. With 5 bases clipped from V and 5 bases from J, the junction kept 3 bases outside the gene matches. The CDR3 protein is CASSKGQGETQYF. For the CDR3, the DNA is TGTGCCAGCAGTAAGGGACAGGGTGAGACCCAGTACTTC.

In this sample, this clonotype turned up many times. The chain employs TRBV5-1 and TRBJ2-7, with D perhaps TRBD1 (6 bases). The germline V gene has CDR1 SGHRS and CDR2 YFSETQ. Trimming stripped 0 bases from V and 1 base from J, with 14 bases between. This CDR3 has 16 residues. CDR3 sequence (DNA): TGCGCCAGCAGCTTGGCCGGGACACCTATATCCTACGAGCAGTACTTC. Its protein product is CASSLAGTPISYEQYF.

There are many counts of this clonotype. The chain has TRBV4-2 and TRBJ2-5, with 12 bases matching TRBD2. V shed 7 bases, J shed 5 bases, and the junction held 14 bases outside the gene matches. From germline, CDR1 is LGHNA and CDR2 YNFKEQ. CDR3 size: 17 residues. CDR3 residues: CASTPSGGAGALETQYF. The CDR3 DNA follows: TGTGCCAGCACCCCTAGCGGGGGGGCCGGGGCCCTGGAGACCCAGTACTTC.

This clonotype has a count of ten or more. DNA for the CDR3: TGTGCCAGCAGTCCCGTTGGGGGGTCCCCCTACGAGCAGTACTTC. It yields the protein CASSPVGGSPYEQYF. The V gene is TRBV27, the J gene TRBJ2-7; possibly TRBD2 for D (6 bases). The V end lost 5 bases, the J end lost 2 bases, and 16 bases lay between the germline ends. Germline V CDR1 and CDR2: MNHEY, SMNVEV (reference sequence). CDR3 length equals 15 residues.

In its sample, this clonotype was seen many times. This sequence joins TRBV20-1 and TRBJ2-7; the D gene is possibly TRBD1 (6 bases). The CDR3 extends over 14 amino acids. The V end lost 4 bases, the J end lost 2 bases, and 15 bases lay between the germline ends. Germline lookup yields CDR1 DFQATT and CDR2 SNEGSKA (reference sequence). The CDR3 DNA reads as TGCAGTGCTACCGAGGGGACATTCGCCTACGAGCAGTACTTC. Protein: CSATEGTFAYEQYF.

The J gene is TRBJ2-2, the V gene TRBV5-4, with 8 bases fitting TRBD1. V shed 7 bases and J 3 bases; nucleotides not matched to a gene: 2. The CDR3 runs to 13 residues. The germline V gene encodes CDR1 SGHNT and CDR2 YYREEE (reference sequence). CDR3 DNA sequence: TGTGCCAGCCCGACAGGGGACACCGGGGAGCTGTTTTTT. Translation: CASPTGDTGELFF.